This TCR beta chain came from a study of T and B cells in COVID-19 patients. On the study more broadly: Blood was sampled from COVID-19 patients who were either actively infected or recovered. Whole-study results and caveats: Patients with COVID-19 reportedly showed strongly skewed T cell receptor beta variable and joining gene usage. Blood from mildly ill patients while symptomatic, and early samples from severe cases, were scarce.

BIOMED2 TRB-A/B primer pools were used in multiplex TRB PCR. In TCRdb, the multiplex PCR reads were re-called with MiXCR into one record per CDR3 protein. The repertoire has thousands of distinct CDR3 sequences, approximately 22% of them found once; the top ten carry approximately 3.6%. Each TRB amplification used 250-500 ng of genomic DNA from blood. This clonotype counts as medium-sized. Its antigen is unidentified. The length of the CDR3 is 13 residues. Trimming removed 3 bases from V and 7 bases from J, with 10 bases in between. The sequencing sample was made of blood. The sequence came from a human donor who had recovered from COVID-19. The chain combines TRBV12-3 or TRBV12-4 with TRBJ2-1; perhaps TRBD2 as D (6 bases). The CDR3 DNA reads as TGTGCCAGCAGTTTGGAGGGGCGGAATGAGCAGTTCTTC. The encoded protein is CASSLEGRNEQFF.